A single TCR beta chain is shown here with its context. The data originate from a study of memory CD8 T cells in hepatitis C reinfection. Overall study: After reinfection, a couple of primary-infection resolvers became chronically infected. Between 12 and 24 weeks after reinfection detection, late samples were drawn.

The CDR3 is made up of 13 amino acids. Germline CDR1 and CDR2: SGHAT and FQNNGV. Trimming took off 5 bases at V and 0 bases at J, with 8 bases between the two ends. The time point denotes: late/post reinfection, 12 to 24 weeks after detection. The sorted cells went straight to TCR sequencing with no prior in vitro expansion. The Montreal HEPCO cohort supplied donors who inject drugs. Profiled with immunoSEQ multiplex PCR; TCRdb holds only in-frame clones, not every one. This repertoire shows approximately 49,000 clones, 75% to 90% found once; its top ten account for 0.6% to 0.85%. The clonotype comes from a man aged 18 to 29 with hepatitis C virus infection. V and J are TRBV11-2 and TRBJ2-7; D unresolved. The sequenced material came from naive CD8+ T cells sorted from blood. Written as DNA, the CDR3 is TGTGCCAGCAGCCACTTGGTCTCCTACGAGCAGTACTTC. It encodes CASSHLVSYEQYF.